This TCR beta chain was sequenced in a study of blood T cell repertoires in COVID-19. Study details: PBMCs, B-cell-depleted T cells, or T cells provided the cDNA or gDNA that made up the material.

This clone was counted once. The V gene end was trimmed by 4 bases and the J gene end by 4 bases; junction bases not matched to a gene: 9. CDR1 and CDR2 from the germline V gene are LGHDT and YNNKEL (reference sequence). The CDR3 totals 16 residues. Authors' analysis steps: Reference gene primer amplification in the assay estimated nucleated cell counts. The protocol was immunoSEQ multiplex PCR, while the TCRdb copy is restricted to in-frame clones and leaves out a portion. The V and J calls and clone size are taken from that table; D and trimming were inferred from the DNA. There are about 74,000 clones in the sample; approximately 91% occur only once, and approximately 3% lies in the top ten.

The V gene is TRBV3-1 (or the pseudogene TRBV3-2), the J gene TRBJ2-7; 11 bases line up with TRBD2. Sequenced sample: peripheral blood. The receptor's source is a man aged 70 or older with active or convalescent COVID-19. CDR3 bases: TGTGCCAGCAGCCCTGAACTCGCTAGCGGGAGGTACGAGCAGTACTTC. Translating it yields CASSPELASGRYEQYF.